What follows describes a single T cell receptor beta chain. Its antigen is undetermined. V lost 6 bases and J lost 10, with 19 bases in between. This CDR3 comprises 14 residues. This specimen comes from a study of T cell repertoires in cytomegalovirus infection. TCRdb called the reads again in MiXCR, with one record for every CDR3 protein. The table records roughly 200,000 distinct CDR3 sequences, about 17% of them present only once. Findings and caveats of the study: The response measured ex vivo was dominated by TCR beta clonotypes (HLA-C-restricted and CMV-specific).

The TCR originated in a human donor in good health (CMV status not recorded). Some clones in this sample may be carry-over from other donors' samples. The sequenced sample consisted of CD8+ T cells from PBMCs. The chain recombines TRBV12-3 or TRBV12-4 with TRBJ2-1; D call uncertain. The CDR3 region is CASSPQMGPSEQFF. The CDR3 region has the DNA TGTGCCAGCAGCCCCCAGATGGGTCCATCGGAGCAGTTCTTC.